These 30 T cell receptor beta chains were all obtained from the same sample, sequenced in a study of blood T cell repertoires in COVID-19. Using immunoSEQ multiplex PCR, the repertoire was profiled, and TCRdb retains in-frame clones only, with some absent. The data contain about 440,000 clones, approximately 90% of them seen just once; the ten biggest clones take up roughly 4%. The sample taken for sequencing was peripheral blood. The receptors here all came from a woman in her 30s with acute or convalescent COVID-19.

The chain carries TRBV27 and TRBJ2-5, with 7 bases matching TRBD2. Germline V gives CDR1 MNHEY, CDR2 SMNVEV (reference sequence). This CDR3 comprises 17 residues. After removal of 2 bases from V and 5 bases from J, the junction contained 14 bases not matched to a gene. The CDR3 DNA sequence: TGTGCCAGCAGTTTACGGGGTAGCGGGTTAGGGGTGGAGACCCAGTACTTC. It yields the protein CASSLRGSGLGVETQYF.

This chain connects TRBV4-1 to TRBJ1-6; 10 bases map to TRBD1. Germline CDR1 is MGHRA and CDR2 is YSYEKL. V was clipped by 0 bases and J by 14 bases; unmatched bases: 16. CDR3 size: 18 residues. For the CDR3, the DNA is TGCGCCAGCAGCCAAGACCCCTCAAGGACAGGGGGGGTGTGGGCCCTCCACTTT. Its protein product is CASSQDPSRTGGVWALHF.

The V and J genes are TRBV4-1 and TRBJ1-1; 9 positions agree with TRBD1. The CDR3 contains 13 residues. Germline V gene sequence: CDR1 MGHRA, CDR2 YSYEKL. V lost 3 bases, J lost 9 bases, and 5 bases stayed unmatched. For the CDR3, the DNA is TGCGCCAGCAGCCAGGGACAGGGATATCAAGCTTTCTTT. Encoded protein: CASSQGQGYQAFF.

This clone was seen once. The gene calls are TRBV11-3 and TRBJ2-1; no clear D gene. The CDR3 contains 13 residues. Trimming took 1 base from V and 6 from J, leaving 7 bases between them. CDR1 SGHNT and CDR2 YENEEA come from the germline V gene. Written as DNA, the CDR3 is TGTGCCAGCAGCTTAGTAGCCCTCAATGAGCAGTTCTTC. Translation gives CASSLVALNEQFF.

This clone was seen more than once but under ten times. The V gene is TRBV30, the J gene TRBJ2-5; tentative D call: TRBD2 (6 bases). The CDR3 runs to 13 residues. V lost 4 bases and J lost 5, with 14 bases in between. Germline V gene data show CDR1 as GTSNPN and CDR2 as SVGIG (reference sequence). The CDR3 spells CAWKGGGSETQYF. CDR3 coding DNA: TGTGCCTGGAAGGGAGGAGGGAGTGAGACCCAGTACTTC.

The chain links TRBV18 to TRBJ1-4, with D tentatively TRBD1 (5 bases). Trimming shortened V by 1 base and J by 3 bases, and 6 bases separated the two germline ends. In germline, CDR1 is KGHSH, CDR2 LQKENI. The CDR3 sequence is 14 residues long. DNA for the CDR3: TGTGCCAGCTCACCACAGGGGTCTAATGAAAAACTGTTTTTT. This gives the protein CASSPQGSNEKLFF.

This clone was seen more than once but under ten times. The V gene is TRBV14, the J gene TRBJ1-2, with a weak D call TRBD1 (5 bases). This CDR3 comprises 17 residues. V gave up 0 bases and J gave up 7 bases, with 21 bases separating them. From germline, CDR1 is SGHDN and CDR2 FVKESK. Here the CDR3 DNA reads TGTGCCAGCAGCCAAGATTTAATTGCCGGACTCGGGGGTGGCTACACCTTC. Translated: CASSQDLIAGLGGGYTF.

This chain joins TRBV7-8 and TRBJ2-1, with 10 bases fitting TRBD2. With V trimmed by 4 bases and J by 7 bases, 16 bases remained unmatched. This CDR3 is 18 amino acids long. Per germline, CDR1 SGHVS and CDR2 FQNEAQ. This CDR3 is CASSSPSGGAEFKNEQFF. The CDR3, as DNA: TGTGCCAGCAGCTCTCCCAGCGGGGGGGCCGAATTTAAAAATGAGCAGTTCTTC.

The chain employs TRBV4-1 and TRBJ1-1, with 8 bases fitting TRBD1. The CDR3 consists of 18 residues. After removal of 3 bases from V and 1 base from J, the junction contained 13 bases not matched to a gene. The germline CDR1 and CDR2 sequences are MGHRA and YSYEKL. In DNA form, the CDR3 reads TGCGCCAGCAGCCAGGCTCAGGGGGCGCGAGATGAGAACACTGAAGCTTTCTTT. This sequence encodes CASSQAQGARDENTEAFF.

The chain carries TRBV28 and TRBJ2-7, with TRBD2 matching 8 bases. V lost 7 bases, J lost 0 bases, and 5 bases stayed unmatched. Germline assignment: CDR1 MDHEN and CDR2 SYDVKM. The CDR3 length is 14 residues. The CDR3 loop reads CASIFRGGSYEQYF. In DNA form, the CDR3 reads TGTGCCAGCATTTTCCGGGGGGGCTCCTACGAGCAGTACTTC.

This rearrangement joins TRBV5-6 to TRBJ2-2, with TRBD1 identical over 10 bases. Looked up from germline, CDR1 is SGHDT and CDR2 is YYEEEE. Unmatched junction bases numbered 4, after V lost 0 bases and J lost 5 bases. The CDR3 is made up of 16 amino acids. The DNA for the CDR3 is TGTGCCAGCAGCTTGGCGGGACAGGGGATAACCGGGGAGCTGTTTTTT. It translates to CASSLAGQGITGELFF.

The chain employs TRBV5-1 and TRBJ2-1; 9 bases line up with TRBD1. This CDR3 is 15 amino acids long. Unmatched junction bases numbered 4, after V lost 4 bases and J lost 2 bases. Per the germline V gene, CDR1 is SGHRS and CDR2 is YFSETQ. CDR3 amino acids: CASSQTGGPYNEQFF. The CDR3 DNA is TGCGCCAGCAGCCAGACAGGGGGGCCCTACAATGAGCAGTTCTTC.

This clone was detected only once. The chain is built from TRBV7-9 and TRBJ1-2, with TRBD1 matching 8 bases. The V gene end was trimmed by 2 bases and the J gene end by 8 bases; junction bases not matched to a gene: 1. This CDR3 region has 12 residues. Germline CDR1 SEHNR, CDR2 FQNEAQ (reference sequence). This CDR3 reads CASSLNRGGYTF. The CDR3 nucleotides read TGTGCCAGCAGCTTAAACAGGGGGGGCTACACCTTC.

The chain uses TRBV12-5 and TRBJ2-5; 7 bases line up with TRBD2. This CDR3 is 17 amino acids long. Germline assignment: CDR1 LGHNT and CDR2 FRNRAP. Trimming took 5 bases from V and 5 from J; bases not matched to a gene: 17. The CDR3 spells CASGLKIAGTFYETQYF. CDR3 DNA sequence: TGTGCTAGTGGTCTCAAGATAGCGGGCACGTTTTATGAGACCCAGTACTTC.

This clone was counted between two and nine times. This chain connects TRBV5-1 to TRBJ2-1, with 7 bases lining up with TRBD2. The germline CDR1 and CDR2 sequences are SGHRS and YFSETQ. The CDR3 length is 13 residues. Losses at the gene ends were 5 bases for V and 6 bases for J; bases not matched to a gene: 5. The CDR3 reads CASSVGGTNEQFF. In DNA, the CDR3 is TGCGCCAGCAGTGTGGGGGGGACCAATGAGCAGTTCTTC.

The chain links TRBV5-1 to TRBJ2-5, with 8 bases identical to TRBD1. In germline, CDR1 is SGHRS, CDR2 YFSETQ. The CDR3 consists of 14 residues. J was trimmed by 4 bases and V by 7 bases; bases with no gene match: 9. CDR3 bases: TGCGCCAGCGAAAAAACAGGGGGTTTAGAGACCCAGTACTTC. It yields the protein CASEKTGGLETQYF.

The chain joins TRBV14 to TRBJ2-5, with 9 bases fitting TRBD1. Germline-derived CDR1 and CDR2 are SGHDN and FVKESK. With 6 bases clipped from V and 4 bases from J, the junction kept 6 bases outside the gene matches. The CDR3 has 14 residues. In DNA form, the CDR3 reads TGTGCCAGCAGGACAGGGGGAGTGCGAGAGACCCAGTACTTC. Encoded protein: CASRTGGVRETQYF.

This clone was counted a single time. The chain is built from TRBV5-1 and TRBJ1-1; 8 bases line up with TRBD1. The CDR3 sequence is 13 residues long. CDR1 is SGHRS and CDR2 is YFSETQ in the germline V gene. The ends lost 4 bases at V and 5 bases at J; junction bases unmatched: 4. This CDR3 is CASSVGQGTEAFF. The CDR3 nucleotides are TGCGCCAGCAGCGTCGGACAGGGAACTGAAGCTTTCTTT.

This clone was seen a handful of times. The chain is built from TRBV25-1 and TRBJ2-3, with 12 positions matching TRBD2. V shed 4 bases and J 2 bases; nucleotides not matched to a gene: 4. The CDR3 runs to 16 residues. Germline V lookup: CDR1 MGHDK, CDR2 SYGVNS. The CDR3 coding sequence is TGTGCCAGCAGTGCGACTAGCGGGGGATACACAGATACGCAGTATTTT. Translated, it gives CASSATSGGYTDTQYF.

The genes are TRBV11-1 and TRBJ2-7; TRBD1 aligns across 7 bases. CDR1 and CDR2 (germline): SGHAT, FQDESV (reference sequence). The CDR3 has 12 amino acids. V dropped 3 bases and J dropped 5; count of bases not matched to a gene: 1. Here the CDR3 DNA reads TGTGCCAGCAGCTTGGACAGGAACGAGCAGTACTTC. Protein: CASSLDRNEQYF.

The V call is TRBV6-4, the J call TRBJ1-2; 7 nucleotides match TRBD1. The CDR3 is 15 amino acids. V lost 2 bases, J lost 0 bases, and 3 bases stayed unmatched. The germline gives CDR1 MRHNA, CDR2 SNTAGT. The CDR3: CASSDTRGTNYGYTF. For the CDR3, the DNA is TGTGCCAGCAGTGACACCAGGGGGACTAACTATGGCTACACCTTC.

The rearrangement joins TRBV30 to TRBJ1-2; D call uncertain. The germline CDR1 and CDR2 sequences are GTSNPN and SVGIG (reference sequence). CDR3 length: 15 amino acids. V was shortened by 2 bases and J by 5 bases, with 18 bases between the two germline ends. The CDR3 reads CAWSLDPGNLYGYTF. As DNA, the CDR3 is TGTGCCTGGAGTCTAGATCCGGGAAACTTATATGGCTACACCTTC.

V usage is TRBV30 and J usage is TRBJ2-7; D not certain. The CDR3 contains 14 residues. Trimming left V 2 bases short and J 3 bases short, with 14 bases between. CDR1 and CDR2 (germline): GTSNPN, SVGIG (reference sequence). The CDR3 is CAWSHSGFGYEQYF. DNA for the CDR3: TGTGCCTGGAGTCATAGTGGTTTCGGCTACGAGCAGTACTTC.

The V gene is TRBV27, the J gene TRBJ1-6; 8 nucleotides line up with TRBD1. Trimming cost V 8 bases and J 10 bases; bases outside gene matches: 7. Per germline, CDR1 MNHEY and CDR2 SMNVEV (reference sequence). The CDR3 has 13 amino acids. The CDR3 region has the DNA TGTGCCAGCGGAAGGGACAGGTACTCACCCCTCCACTTT. This translates into CASGRDRYSPLHF.

The J gene is TRBJ2-2, the V gene TRBV2; D gene uncertain. V dropped 4 bases and J dropped 0 bases, with 9 bases sitting between them. CDR1 is SNHLY, CDR2 FYNNEI, per germline. The CDR3 runs to 15 residues. CDR3 in DNA: TGTGCCAGCAGTGCGGTCAGGCCGAACACCGGGGAGCTGTTTTTT. Protein: CASSAVRPNTGELFF.

The rearrangement uses TRBV7-9 and TRBJ1-1; TRBD1 matches at 7 bases. Germline V lookup: CDR1 SEHNR, CDR2 FQNEAQ (reference sequence). The CDR3 length is 16 residues. The V segment lost 1 base and the J segment 4 bases; nucleotides outside the gene matches: 9. The CDR3 sequence: CASSLGSRQGPTEAFF. The CDR3 DNA reads TGTGCCAGCAGCTTAGGTTCCCGACAGGGCCCCACTGAAGCTTTCTTT.

This chain links TRBV19 with TRBJ1-2; weak D call: TRBD1 (6 bases). The V gene lost 8 bases and the J gene lost 4 bases, with 17 bases spanning the gap. Germline CDR1 is LNHDA and CDR2 is SQIVND (reference sequence). The CDR3 covers 14 residues. CDR3 sequence reads: CASSTGTHIYGYTF. The CDR3 region has the DNA TGTGCCAGTTCGACAGGTACTCATATCTATGGCTACACCTTC.

J is TRBJ2-6 and V is TRBV27; 10 bases match TRBD2. Looked up from germline, CDR1 is MNHEY and CDR2 is SMNVEV (reference sequence). This CDR3 spans 16 amino acids. V was clipped by 6 bases and J by 0 bases; unmatched bases: 2. The CDR3 here is CASRAGGTSGANVLTF. The CDR3 nucleotides are TGTGCCAGCAGAGCGGGGGGGACCTCTGGGGCCAACGTCCTGACTTTC.

CDR3 loop: CASSSSGGASDTQYF. The CDR3 DNA is TGTGCCAGCAGCTCTAGCGGGGGGGCCTCAGATACGCAGTATTTT. This sequence joins TRBV7-3 and TRBJ2-3; 12 nucleotides agree with TRBD2. The CDR3 extends over 15 amino acids. Trimming at V came to 4 bases and at J to 4 bases, leaving 3 bases not matched to a gene. The germline V gene encodes CDR1 SGHTA and CDR2 FQGTGA.

The rearrangement links TRBV5-4 to TRBJ2-1; a possible D gene is TRBD1 (6 bases). Trimming left V 4 bases short and J 10 bases short, with 12 bases between. The germline gives CDR1 SGHNT, CDR2 YYREEE (reference sequence). The CDR3 contains 12 residues. CDR3 protein: CASSADRVEQFF. The CDR3 DNA sequence: TGTGCCAGCAGCGCGGACAGAGTAGAGCAGTTCTTC.